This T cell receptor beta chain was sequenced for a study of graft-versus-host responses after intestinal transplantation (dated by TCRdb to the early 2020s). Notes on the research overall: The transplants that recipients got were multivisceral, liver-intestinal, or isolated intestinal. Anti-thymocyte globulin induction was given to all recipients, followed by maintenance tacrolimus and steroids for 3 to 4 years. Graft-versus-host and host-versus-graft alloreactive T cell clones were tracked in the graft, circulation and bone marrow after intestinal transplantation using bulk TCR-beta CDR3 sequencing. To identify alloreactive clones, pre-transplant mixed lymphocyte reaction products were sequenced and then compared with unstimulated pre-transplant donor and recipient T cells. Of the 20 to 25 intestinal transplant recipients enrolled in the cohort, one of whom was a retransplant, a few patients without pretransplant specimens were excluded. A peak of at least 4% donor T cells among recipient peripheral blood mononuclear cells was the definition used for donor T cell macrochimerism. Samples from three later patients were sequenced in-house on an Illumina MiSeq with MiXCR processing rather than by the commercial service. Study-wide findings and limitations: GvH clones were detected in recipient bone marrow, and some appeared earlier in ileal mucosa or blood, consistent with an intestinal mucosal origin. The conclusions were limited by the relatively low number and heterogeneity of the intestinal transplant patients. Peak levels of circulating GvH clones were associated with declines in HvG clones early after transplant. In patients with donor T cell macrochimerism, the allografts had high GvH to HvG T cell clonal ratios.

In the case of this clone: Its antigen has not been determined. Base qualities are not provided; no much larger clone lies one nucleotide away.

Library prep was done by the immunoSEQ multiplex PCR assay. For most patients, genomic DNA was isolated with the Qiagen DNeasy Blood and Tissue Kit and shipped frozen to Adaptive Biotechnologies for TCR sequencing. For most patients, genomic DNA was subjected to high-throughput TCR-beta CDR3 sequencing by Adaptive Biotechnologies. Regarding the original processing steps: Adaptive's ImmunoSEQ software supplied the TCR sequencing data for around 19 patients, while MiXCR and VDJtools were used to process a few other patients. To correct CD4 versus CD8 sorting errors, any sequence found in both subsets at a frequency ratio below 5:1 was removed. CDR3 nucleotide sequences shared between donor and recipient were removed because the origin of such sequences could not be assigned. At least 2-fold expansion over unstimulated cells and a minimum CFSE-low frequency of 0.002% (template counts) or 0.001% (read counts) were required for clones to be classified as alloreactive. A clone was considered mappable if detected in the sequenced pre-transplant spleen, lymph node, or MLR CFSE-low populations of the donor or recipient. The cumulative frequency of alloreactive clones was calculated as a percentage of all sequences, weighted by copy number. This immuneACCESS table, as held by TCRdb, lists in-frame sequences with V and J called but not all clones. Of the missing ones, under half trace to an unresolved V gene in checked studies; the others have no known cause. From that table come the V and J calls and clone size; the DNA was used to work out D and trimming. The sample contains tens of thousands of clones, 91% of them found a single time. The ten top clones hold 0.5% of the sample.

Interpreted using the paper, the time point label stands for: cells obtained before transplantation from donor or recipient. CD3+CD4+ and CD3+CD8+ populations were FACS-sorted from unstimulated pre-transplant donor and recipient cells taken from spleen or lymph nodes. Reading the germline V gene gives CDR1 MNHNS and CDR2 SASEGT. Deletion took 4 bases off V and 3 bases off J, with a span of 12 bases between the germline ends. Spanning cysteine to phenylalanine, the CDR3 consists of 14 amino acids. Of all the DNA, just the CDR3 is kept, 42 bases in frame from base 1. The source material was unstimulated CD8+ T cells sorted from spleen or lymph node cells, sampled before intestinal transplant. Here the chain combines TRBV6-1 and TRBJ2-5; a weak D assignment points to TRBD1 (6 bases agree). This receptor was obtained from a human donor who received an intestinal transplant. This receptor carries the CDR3 CASSAWGTKETQYF. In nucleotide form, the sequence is TGTGCCAGCAGTGCCTGGGGGACAAAAGAGACCCAGTACTTC.